The T cell receptor (beta chain) under discussion was sequenced for a study of beta chain features in type 1 diabetes. Study findings and constraints: A moderate, significant TCRB CDR3 shortening appeared in type 1 diabetes across four CD4+ subsets. A cDNA-based sequencing approach could over-represent cells with high TCR expression. Insertion counts at VDJ junctions were lower in type 1 diabetes patients, who also showed more deletions there. Sampled from patients, naive, central memory and Treg TCRB repertoires appeared more similar than those sampled from healthy donors.

In regard to this clone: Its antigen is as yet unknown.

Germline CDR1 SGHRS, CDR2 YFSETQ. The CDR3 loop spans 18 amino acids. J lost 3 bases, V lost 0 bases, and 9 bases had no gene match. The authors reverse transcribed all of the isolated RNA, so sequencing captured expressed TCRB transcripts. Around 3.57 million reads was the average for naive, central memory and regulatory T cell samples. The protocol was immunoSEQ multiplex PCR, while the TCRdb copy is restricted to in-frame clones and leaves out a portion. Here the sample spans 630,000 or so clones, about 14% being singletons. Material: naive CD4+ T cells from blood. The sequence derives from a man between 18 and 29 years old with type 1 diabetes. The chain has TRBV5-1 and TRBJ2-6; 7 bases line up with TRBD1. The CDR3 sequence: CASSLAGTVSSGANVLTF. Here the CDR3 DNA reads TGCGCCAGCAGCTTGGCGGGGACAGTCAGTAGTGGGGCCAACGTCCTGACTTTC.